Presented here are 23 T cell receptor beta chains from one specimen sequenced in a study of cytomegalovirus exposure and HLA in healthy donors. The PCR made use of 60 Vbeta and 13 Jbeta primers. Assay: immunoSEQ multiplex PCR; the TCRdb copy retains only in-frame clones and omits some. The table lists approximately 180,000 clones, approximately 86% of them singletons. The sequencing sample was made of PBMCs. These receptors all stem from a woman aged 18-29 years in good health and CMV-seronegative.

V is TRBV2 and J is TRBJ2-1; tentative D call: TRBD1 (9 bases). This CDR3 contains 17 residues. Trimming cost V 8 bases and J 9 bases, with 29 bases left between them. In germline, CDR1 is SNHLY, CDR2 FYNNEI. The CDR3 DNA follows: TGTGCCAGCCCCGGGGGGGGAGGGACAGGGTATATGGGTGAGCAGTTCTTC. Protein sequence: CASPGGGGTGYMGEQFF.

The CDR3 here is CAISESTVYNSPLHF. The CDR3 DNA reads as TGTGCCATCAGTGAGTCGACAGTTTATAATTCACCCCTCCACTTT. The rearrangement uses TRBV10-3 and TRBJ1-6; D may be TRBD1 (5 bases). Germline values: CDR1 ENHRY, CDR2 SYGVKD. Between the trimmed V and J ends, which lost 0 bases and 4 bases, there was a span of 7 bases. The CDR3 has 15 amino acids.

This rearrangement joins TRBV27 to TRBJ1-2; a possible D gene is TRBD1 (5 bases). Germline V gives CDR1 MNHEY, CDR2 SMNVEV (reference sequence). V lost 5 bases and J 8 bases, leaving 18 bases between the germline ends. The CDR3 has 14 amino acids. CDR3 loop: CASSTSPRERGYTF. The CDR3, as DNA: TGTGCCAGCAGTACTTCCCCCAGGGAACGGGGCTACACCTTC.

The chain uses TRBV4-1 and TRBJ2-1, with no clear D. Trimming removed 1 base at V and 0 bases at J, with 13 bases between. Germline V gene lookup returns CDR1 MGHRA and CDR2 YSYEKL. The CDR3 has 17 amino acids. In DNA, the CDR3 is TGCGCCAGCAGCCAAGTTAGCAGCCCGCCCTCCTACAATGAGCAGTTCTTC. Amino acids: CASSQVSSPPSYNEQFF.

The chain uses TRBV30 and TRBJ1-1; D may be TRBD1 (5 bases). V lost 5 bases to trimming and J lost 4 bases, with 11 bases between them. This CDR3 contains 12 residues. Germline values: CDR1 GTSNPN, CDR2 SVGIG (reference sequence). The CDR3 reads CAWGREGTEAFF. The DNA of the CDR3 is TGTGCCTGGGGCAGGGAAGGCACTGAAGCTTTCTTT.

The CDR3 sequence is CASSQAFPDYSYNEQFF. As DNA, the CDR3 is TGCGCCAGCAGCCAAGCATTTCCGGACTACTCCTACAATGAGCAGTTCTTC. The chain couples TRBV4-1 to TRBJ2-1, with D maybe TRBD2 (6 bases). Germline values: CDR1 MGHRA, CDR2 YSYEKL. V lost 1 base and J 0 bases, leaving 13 bases between the germline ends. This CDR3 has 17 residues.

The rearrangement uses TRBV7-8 and TRBJ2-3; 11 bases are shared with TRBD2. Per the germline V gene, CDR1 is SGHVS and CDR2 is FQNEAQ. With V trimmed by 5 bases and J by 1 base, 8 bases remained unmatched. This CDR3 contains 17 residues. CDR3 coding DNA: TGTGCCAGCAGCCTTAGACTAGCGGGACGCCGCACAGATACGCAGTATTTT. This sequence encodes CASSLRLAGRRTDTQYF.

The chain carries TRBV6-1 and TRBJ2-5, with unresolved D. Germline V CDR1 and CDR2: MNHNS, SASEGT. Trimming removed 3 bases at V and 6 bases at J, with 11 bases between. The CDR3 consists of 13 residues. Here the CDR3 DNA reads TGTGCCAGCAGTGACAGGAAGGTAAAGACCCAGTACTTC. This codes for CASSDRKVKTQYF.

CDR3 sequence (DNA): TGTGCCAGCAGTTTATCACAGGGTACAGATACGCAGTATTTT. Translated: CASSLSQGTDTQYF. The chain employs TRBV27 and TRBJ2-3; maybe TRBD1 (6 bases). CDR1 MNHEY and CDR2 SMNVEV come from the germline V gene (reference sequence). The CDR3 totals 14 residues. The V and J ends lost 0 bases and 3 bases respectively, with 7 bases between them.

The chain joins TRBV28 to TRBJ1-2; 9 bases agree with TRBD1. This CDR3 has 13 residues. CDR1 MDHEN and CDR2 SYDVKM come from the germline V gene. After removal of 5 bases from V and 8 bases from J, the junction contained 6 bases not matched to a gene. The CDR3 protein is CASSTHRGQGYTF. In DNA, the CDR3 is TGTGCCAGCAGTACACACAGGGGGCAAGGCTACACCTTC.

The V and J genes are TRBV5-4 and TRBJ1-2; D unclear. V was shortened by 0 bases and J by 3 bases, with 6 bases between the two germline ends. Germline CDR1 and CDR2: SGHNT and YYREEE (reference sequence). This CDR3 comprises 13 residues. The DNA of the CDR3 is TGTGCCAGCAGCTTGGGCCGAGACTATGGCTACACCTTC. It encodes CASSLGRDYGYTF.

The count of this clone is one. J is TRBJ1-5 and V is TRBV7-6, with a possible D match to TRBD1 (6 bases). CDR1 and CDR2 from the germline V gene are SGHVS and FNYEAQ. This CDR3 has 15 residues. Trimming removed 5 bases from V and 6 bases from J, with 17 bases in between. This chain's CDR3 is CASSVDDTRGQPQHF. As DNA, the CDR3 is TGTGCCAGCAGCGTAGACGATACCAGGGGTCAGCCCCAGCATTTT.

The rearrangement uses TRBV2 and TRBJ2-7; possibly TRBD2 for D (7 bases). With 7 bases removed from V and 4 bases from J, the gap between germline ends came to 23 bases. The length of the CDR3 is 16 residues. Germline V gives CDR1 SNHLY, CDR2 FYNNEI. The CDR3 sequence is CASTRPGGGPIYEQYF. CDR3 DNA sequence: TGTGCCAGCACCCGCCCGGGGGGCGGCCCCATATACGAGCAGTACTTC.

The V call is TRBV18, the J call TRBJ2-7; D is possibly TRBD2 (5 bases). Germline V lookup: CDR1 KGHSH, CDR2 LQKENI. The CDR3 totals 14 residues. With 4 bases removed from V and 3 bases from J, the gap between germline ends came to 13 bases. The CDR3, as DNA: TGTGCCAGCTCACTCTCGGACGGGGACTACGAGCAGTACTTC. It specifies CASSLSDGDYEQYF.

The V gene is TRBV28, the J gene TRBJ2-7; D unclear. The V end was cut by 6 bases, the J end by 3 bases, with 6 bases between. Germline assignment: CDR1 MDHEN and CDR2 SYDVKM. CDR3 length equals 11 residues. DNA for the CDR3: TGTGCCAGCAGCTACAGCTACGAGCAGTACTTC. Residues: CASSYSYEQYF.

V and J are TRBV6-4 and TRBJ2-1; the D gene is possibly TRBD2 (5 bases). Germline V lookup: CDR1 MRHNA, CDR2 SNTAGT. The CDR3 is 16 amino acids. V was trimmed by 3 bases and J by 8 bases, leaving 20 bases between them. Written as DNA, the CDR3 is TGTGCCAGCAGTGAGGTGTGGGTAGCGCTCTCGGATGAGCAGTTCTTC. The encoded protein is CASSEVWVALSDEQFF.

V gene TRBV7-9 combines with J gene TRBJ1-1; possible D gene TRBD1, 6 bases. Deletions cut 7 bases from V and 4 bases from J, with 13 bases between. The CDR3 covers 13 residues. In germline, CDR1 is SEHNR, CDR2 FQNEAQ (reference sequence). DNA of the CDR3: TGTGCCAGCACCTTTGGGGGCGGCACTGAAGCTTTCTTT. It codes for CASTFGGGTEAFF.

This chain uses TRBV27 with TRBJ1-2, with a tentative D call TRBD1 (5 bases). Trimming shortened V by 0 bases and J by 2 bases, and 16 bases separated the two germline ends. Germline-derived CDR1 and CDR2 are MNHEY and SMNVEV (reference sequence). CDR3 length: 17 residues. Here the CDR3 DNA reads TGTGCCAGCAGTTTATCGGGGCTGATCCCTAAAAACTATGGCTACACCTTC. Translated, it gives CASSLSGLIPKNYGYTF.

The chain combines TRBV9 with TRBJ2-7; 10 bases line up with TRBD2. From germline, CDR1 is SGDLS and CDR2 YYNGEE. V lost 0 bases, J lost 4 bases, and 4 bases stayed unmatched. The CDR3 sequence is 15 residues long. The CDR3 region has the DNA TGTGCCAGCAGCGTAGCGGGGGGACTAGCGTACGAGCAGTACTTC. Its translation: CASSVAGGLAYEQYF.

The chain is built from TRBV30 and TRBJ2-1; 7 bases agree with TRBD2. CDR1 is GTSNPN and CDR2 is SVGIG in the germline V gene (reference sequence). V was pared by 1 base and J by 0 bases, with 6 bases of the junction left unmatched. This CDR3 is built from 16 residues. In DNA, the CDR3 is TGTGCCTGGAGTGGCTCGGGAGGAACCTCCTACAATGAGCAGTTCTTC. This translates into CAWSGSGGTSYNEQFF.

This clone showed up just once. The V gene is TRBV27, the J gene TRBJ2-7; a possible D gene is TRBD2 (6 bases). V lost 6 bases and J 0 bases, leaving 9 bases between the germline ends. The length of the CDR3 is 13 residues. Germline assignment: CDR1 MNHEY and CDR2 SMNVEV (reference sequence). The CDR3 reads CASSDGSSYEQYF. CDR3 nucleotides: TGTGCCAGCAGCGACGGGAGCTCCTACGAGCAGTACTTC.

The chain combines TRBV6-6 with TRBJ1-2; 10 bases match TRBD1. CDR1 is MNHNY, CDR2 SVGAGI, per germline (reference sequence). The CDR3 is 15 amino acids. V shed 6 bases, J shed 7 bases, and the junction held 11 bases outside the gene matches. The CDR3 sequence is CASSGDRGFNGGYTF. Written as DNA, the CDR3 is TGTGCCAGCAGCGGGGACAGGGGTTTTAATGGTGGCTACACCTTC.

The chain combines TRBV6-6 with TRBJ1-1; D ambiguous. The CDR3 is made up of 16 amino acids. Trimming removed 2 bases at V and 0 bases at J, with 13 bases between. Germline-derived CDR1 and CDR2 are MNHNY and SVGAGI (reference sequence). CDR3 sequence: CASSYDRGEMNTEAFF. DNA of the CDR3: TGTGCCAGCAGTTACGATCGAGGAGAGATGAACACTGAAGCTTTCTTT.